The rows below give T cell receptor beta chains drawn from one sample of a study of T cell repertoires in cytomegalovirus infection. These receptors are not linked to any known antigen. TCRdb ran MiXCR on the reads and lists one entry per CDR3 protein. This table holds some 560,000 distinct CDR3 sequences, 35% to 50% found once. The sample was cultured PBMCs, taken from culture after CMV antigen stimulation. The source is a human donor in good health (CMV status not recorded). Some clones in this sample may be carry-over from other donors' samples. Each CDR3 is given without its conserved first and last residue.

v_gene	j_gene	CDR3aa
TRBV7-2	TRBJ1-3	ASSSSVSADSGNTIY
TRBV12-3/TRBV12-4	TRBJ1-1	ASSFQGTRGAF
TRBV5-1	TRBJ2-1	ASSFGGGETPV
TRBV7-2	TRBJ2-3	ASSLGRGGRDTQY
TRBV28	TRBJ1-4	AIGRAPHEKLF
TRBV7-2	TRBJ1-5	ASSLDVTGGQPQH
TRBV5-1	TRBJ2-7	ASSAQDEQY
TRBV7-9	TRBJ1-4	ASSLGQGRGATNEKLF
TRBV6-1	TRBJ2-7	ASSETHDRGQY
TRBV6-2/TRBV6-3	TRBJ1-2	ASSLLMGRADGYT
TRBV28	TRBJ2-5	ASSPMDGQETQY
TRBV3-1	TRBJ2-7	ASSQKGAEPLYEQY
TRBV27	TRBJ1-5	ASSLVGSGQPQH
TRBV19	TRBJ2-1	ATRAGYLSNEQF
TRBV6-1	TRBJ2-2	ASSRFTRGGTGELF
TRBV20-1	TRBJ2-3	SASGTRSTDTQY
TRBV7-9	TRBJ2-5	ASSSATGAPY
TRBV12-3/TRBV12-4	TRBJ1-2	ASSVARTGIDGYT
TRBV11-2	TRBJ2-2	ASSLVIGTGAGELF
TRBV12-3/TRBV12-4	TRBJ2-3	ASSLQGYLDTQY
TRBV7-2	TRBJ2-5	ASSPGTSPETQY
TRBV5-3	TRBJ2-1	ASSAGSGMSYNEQF